The sequence of this T cell receptor (beta chain) was determined in a study of T cell responses to AZD1222 COVID-19 vaccine. Produced via immunoSEQ multiplex PCR; TCRdb's table is partial and in-frame only. The data contain approximately 90,000 clones, over 85% of them singletons. Germline-derived CDR1 and CDR2 are MNHEY and SMNVEV (reference sequence). Deletions cut 3 bases from V and 3 bases from J, with 6 bases between. The CDR3 length is 13 residues. This specimen consisted of peripheral blood, obtained on day 0 of AZD1222 vaccination. The source of this sequence is an adult in good health. This chain uses TRBV27 with TRBJ2-1, with D uncertain. Here the CDR3 reads CASSLSIYNEQFF. Here the CDR3 DNA reads TGTGCCAGCAGTTTGTCCATCTACAATGAGCAGTTCTTC.